Below, 26 T cell receptor beta chains from the same sample are listed, as sequenced in a study of blood T cell repertoires in COVID-19 (dated by TCRdb to the early 2020s). Libraries were constructed by the immunoSEQ multiplex PCR assay. Imported from immuneACCESS, the table was reduced by TCRdb to in-frame sequences with V and J called. These copies leave out some clones; in studies compared against another copy, an unresolved V gene accounts for under half, and the cause of the remainder is not known. A total of roughly 150,000 clones appear in this sample, approximately 95% of them only once. The ten largest make up about 2% of the sample. Sequencing used peripheral blood. The source is a woman aged 55-70 years with COVID-19, enrolled during active disease.

The table lists this clone with a count of one. The J gene is TRBJ1-6, the V gene TRBV7-9; TRBD1 agrees at 7 bases. Germline V gene data show CDR1 as SEHNR and CDR2 as FQNEAQ (reference sequence). The CDR3 totals 14 residues. V trimming: 1 base; J trimming: 9 bases; junction bases outside the gene matches: 3. CDR3 DNA sequence: TGTGCCAGCAGCTTAGAGGGGGCAGGTTCACCCCTCCACTTT. Its translation: CASSLEGAGSPLHF.

V and J are TRBV6-5 and TRBJ2-7; 9 nucleotides line up with TRBD2. V gave up 0 bases and J gave up 2 bases; unmatched junction bases: 5. Germline lookup yields CDR1 MNHEY and CDR2 SVGAGI. The CDR3 sequence is 16 residues long. This chain's CDR3 is CASSYSSGGFPYEQYF. The CDR3 bases are TGTGCCAGCAGTTACTCCAGCGGGGGGTTTCCCTACGAGCAGTACTTC.

The table lists this clone with a count of one. This chain connects TRBV11-3 to TRBJ2-1; weak D call: TRBD1 (5 bases). Germline lookup yields CDR1 SGHNT and CDR2 YENEEA. Deletions cut 2 bases from V and 5 bases from J, with 7 bases between. The CDR3 is 13 amino acids. The CDR3 sequence is CASSLFRDNEQFF. As DNA, the CDR3 is TGTGCCAGCAGCTTATTCAGGGACAATGAGCAGTTCTTC. Looking up the rest from reference TRBV11-3 and TRBJ2-1 gives the full variable domain: EAGVVQSPRYKIIEKKQPVAFWCNPISGHNTLYWYLQNLGQGPELLIRYENEEAVDDSQLPKDRFSAERLKGVDSTLKIQPAELGDSAVYLCASSLFRDNEQFFGPGTRLTVL.

CDR3 coding DNA: TGTGCCACCAGCAGAGCGGGGGGGTCTGAAGCTTTCTTT. Encoded protein: CATSRAGGSEAFF. The chain is built from TRBV15 and TRBJ1-1; weak D call: TRBD1 (5 bases). Germline loops: CDR1 LNHNV, CDR2 YYDKDF (reference sequence). This CDR3 comprises 13 residues. V dropped 1 base and J dropped 6 bases, with 9 bases sitting between them.

The genes are TRBV27 and TRBJ1-4; tentative D call: TRBD1 (5 bases). Trimming stripped 0 bases from V and 15 bases from J, with 17 bases between. Germline CDR1 is MNHEY and CDR2 is SMNVEV (reference sequence). This CDR3 has 14 residues. CDR3: CASSLSGSRGRLFF. The CDR3 DNA reads TGTGCCAGCAGTTTATCGGGTTCGCGGGGACGGTTGTTTTTT.

The rearrangement links TRBV10-3 to TRBJ1-5; D is uncertain. Germline V gene data show CDR1 as ENHRY and CDR2 as SYGVKD. CDR3 length: 12 residues. V was trimmed by 8 bases and J by 9 bases, leaving 14 bases between them. DNA for the CDR3: TGTGCCATCGGGCCAGCCGAGGGGCCCCAGCATTTT. Its translation is CAIGPAEGPQHF.

This clone occurred a few times. The CDR3 DNA follows: TGTGCCAGCAGTACTAGCGGGGGGAGCTACAATGAGCAGTTCTTC. Encoded protein: CASSTSGGSYNEQFF. The chain recombines TRBV11-2 with TRBJ2-1; 12 positions agree with TRBD2. This CDR3 has 15 amino acids. From germline, CDR1 is SGHAT and CDR2 FQNNGV. With V trimmed by 6 bases and J by 3 bases, 3 bases remained unmatched.

V is TRBV4-1 and J is TRBJ1-1; D call uncertain. The CDR3 runs to 13 residues. Germline-derived CDR1 and CDR2 are MGHRA and YSYEKL. Trimming took 1 base from V and 5 from J, leaving 8 bases between them. The CDR3, as DNA: TGCGCCAGCAGCCAAGGCGGAAGGACTGAAGCTTTCTTT. Protein: CASSQGGRTEAFF.

V gene TRBV9 combines with J gene TRBJ2-3; TRBD2 might be the D (6 bases). The CDR3 length is 15 residues. Per the germline V gene, CDR1 is SGDLS and CDR2 is YYNGEE. The ends were cut back, 2 bases at V and 1 base at J, with 11 bases in the middle. The CDR3 sequence is CASSVGGARTDTQYF. The CDR3 DNA sequence: TGTGCCAGCAGCGTGGGCGGGGCCCGCACAGATACGCAGTATTTT.

The genes are TRBV6-2 or TRBV6-3 and TRBJ2-7; no reliable D call. Looked up from germline, CDR1 is MNHEY and CDR2 is SVGEGT. Trimming stripped 3 bases from V and 7 bases from J, with 10 bases between. The CDR3 sequence is 12 residues long. The DNA for the CDR3 is TGTGCCAGCAGTTATAGATTGGAGGAGCAGTACTTC. Amino acids: CASSYRLEEQYF.

The chain links TRBV4-3 to TRBJ2-7; a possible D gene is TRBD1 (6 bases). The germline V and J ends were trimmed by 0 bases and 3 bases, with 12 bases remaining between them. CDR1 and CDR2 from the germline V gene are LGHNA and YSLEER. The CDR3 totals 15 residues. The CDR3, as DNA: TGCGCCAGCAGCCAAGAAGAACTAGGGGGCTACGAGCAGTACTTC. The encoded protein is CASSQEELGGYEQYF.

The chain recombines TRBV11-2 with TRBJ2-5, with D tentatively TRBD2 (5 bases). The V gene lost 4 bases and the J gene lost 0 bases, with 12 bases spanning the gap. CDR1 is SGHAT, CDR2 FQNNGV, per germline. The CDR3 is 15 residues long. The CDR3 DNA is TGTGCCAGCAGCTCCAGAGGCGGGTACCAAGAGACCCAGTACTTC. Translation gives CASSSRGGYQETQYF. Drawing the rest from reference TRBV11-2 and TRBJ2-5, the complete variable domain is EAGVAQSPRYKIIEKRQSVAFWCNPISGHATLYWYQQILGQGPKLLIQFQNNGVVDDSQLPKDRFSAERLKGVDSTLKIQPAKLEDSAVYLCASSSRGGYQETQYFGPGTRLLVL.

The chain has TRBV13 and TRBJ1-3; D not resolved. CDR3 length: 16 residues. Germline-derived CDR1 and CDR2 are PRHDT and FYEKMQ (reference sequence). V was cut by 2 bases and J by 0 bases, with 11 bases left in between. The CDR3 sequence is CASSLMKPGSGNTIYF. The CDR3 bases are TGTGCCAGCAGCTTAATGAAGCCAGGCTCTGGAAACACCATATATTTT. Using reference TRBV13 and TRBJ1-3 for the parts outside the CDR3, the full variable domain is AAGVIQSPRHLIKEKRETATLKCYPIPRHDTVYWYQQGPGQDPQFLISFYEKMQSDKGSIPDRFSAQQFSDYHSELNMSSLELGDSALYFCASSLMKPGSGNTIYFGEGSWLTVV.

This clone was seen just once. The chain has TRBV10-3 and TRBJ1-3, with D unresolved. The CDR3 sequence is 17 residues long. Trimming took off 10 bases at V and 1 base at J, with 23 bases between the two ends. In germline, CDR1 is ENHRY, CDR2 SYGVKD. CDR3 nucleotides: TGTGCCACCGATCCCCGGGGATCCCTCTCTTCTGGAAACACCATATATTTT. This gives the protein CATDPRGSLSSGNTIYF.

This rearrangement joins TRBV11-2 to TRBJ2-7; 8 nucleotides align to TRBD1. J gave up 2 bases and V 0 bases, and 6 bases lay outside the gene matches. CDR1 and CDR2 from the germline V gene are SGHAT and FQNNGV. The CDR3 length is 16 residues. The CDR3 loop reads CASSLDQGAGPYEQYF. As DNA, the CDR3 is TGTGCCAGCAGCTTAGATCAGGGGGCTGGACCCTACGAGCAGTACTTC.

J is TRBJ2-2 and V is TRBV18, with D possibly TRBD1 on 5 matching bases. V was cut by 1 base and J by 1 base, with 16 bases left in between. The CDR3 runs to 18 residues. Germline lookup yields CDR1 KGHSH and CDR2 LQKENI. The CDR3: CASSPLPQGPLNTGELFF. The CDR3 DNA follows: TGTGCCAGCTCACCACTCCCCCAGGGTCCCTTGAACACCGGGGAGCTGTTTTTT.

V gene TRBV5-1 combines with J gene TRBJ2-2; no firm D call. V was pared by 0 bases and J by 1 base, with 13 bases between. Looked up from germline, CDR1 is SGHRS and CDR2 is YFSETQ. The CDR3 totals 17 residues. The CDR3 DNA is TGCGCCAGCAGCTTGGATGAGTCCCGCCGGAACACCGGGGAGCTGTTTTTT. Its protein product is CASSLDESRRNTGELFF. Complete variable domain (other parts from reference TRBV5-1 and TRBJ2-2): KAGVTQTPRYLIKTRGQQVTLSCSPISGHRSVSWYQQTPGQGLQFLFEYFSETQRNKGNFPGRFSGRQFSNSRSEMNVSTLELGDSALYLCASSLDESRRNTGELFFGEGSRLTVL.

The chain couples TRBV2 to TRBJ2-1; 7 positions agree with TRBD2. This CDR3 spans 15 amino acids. Germline V gives CDR1 SNHLY, CDR2 FYNNEI. Unmatched junction bases numbered 3, after V lost 4 bases and J lost 0 bases. The CDR3: CASSGTRFSYNEQFF. The DNA of the CDR3 is TGTGCCAGCAGTGGGACTAGATTCTCCTACAATGAGCAGTTCTTC.

V and J are TRBV9 and TRBJ2-6; a weak D match, TRBD1 (5 bases). The germline V gene encodes CDR1 SGDLS and CDR2 YYNGEE. Trimming stripped 1 base from V and 2 bases from J, with 13 bases between. There are 17 residues in the CDR3. DNA for the CDR3: TGTGCCAGCAGCGTAAACCCAGAAGGGGCTGGGGCCAACGTCCTGACTTTC. Protein: CASSVNPEGAGANVLTF. The full variable domain, rest sourced from reference TRBV9 and TRBJ2-6, is DSGVTQTPKHLITATGQRVTLRCSPRSGDLSVYWYQQSLDQGLQFLIQYYNGEERAKGNILERFSAQQFPDLHSELNLSSLELGDSALYFCASSVNPEGAGANVLTFGAGSRLTVL.

The chain employs TRBV15 and TRBJ1-3, with 7 bases fitting TRBD1. CDR1 is LNHNV and CDR2 is YYDKDF in the germline V gene (reference sequence). The CDR3 totals 15 residues. V shed 4 bases, J shed 4 bases, and the junction held 7 bases outside the gene matches. The CDR3 here is CATSNEDRVGNTIYF. The CDR3 DNA follows: TGTGCCACCAGCAACGAAGACAGGGTGGGAAACACCATATATTTT.

This clone appeared once. CDR3 bases: TGTGCCAGCAGTTACTCGGACAGGGCGAACACTGAAGCTTTCTTT. Amino acids: CASSYSDRANTEAFF. The J gene is TRBJ1-1, the V gene TRBV6-5, with 8 bases lining up with TRBD1. J gave up 1 base and V 0 bases, and 1 base lay outside the gene matches. Germline CDR1 reads MNHEY; CDR2 reads SVGAGI. This CDR3 comprises 15 residues.

The chain uses TRBV19 and TRBJ1-1; D remains unclear. The CDR3 length is 11 residues. Germline CDR1 and CDR2: LNHDA and SQIVND (reference sequence). V gave up 3 bases and J gave up 4 bases, with 3 bases separating them. DNA of the CDR3: TGTGCCAGTAGTATGAGCACTGAAGCTTTCTTT. Its protein product is CASSMSTEAFF.

This clone is a singleton in its sample. The CDR3: CASSPRLAGGQDTQYF. CDR3 bases: TGTGCCAGCAGCCCTCGACTAGCGGGGGGGCAAGATACGCAGTATTTT. V is TRBV7-3 and J is TRBJ2-3; 14 bases agree with TRBD2. The germline V gene has CDR1 SGHTA and CDR2 FQGTGA. The CDR3 has 16 amino acids. Trimming at V came to 5 bases and at J to 5 bases, leaving 6 bases not matched to a gene.

This rearrangement joins TRBV5-6 to TRBJ1-6, with D perhaps matching TRBD1 (5 bases). Germline V gene lookup returns CDR1 SGHDT and CDR2 YYEEEE. The CDR3 runs to 14 residues. V was shortened by 1 base and J by 10 bases, with 12 bases between the two germline ends. The CDR3 loop is CASSLLRGGSPLHF. The CDR3 DNA reads TGTGCCAGCAGCTTGTTAAGGGGAGGATCACCCCTCCACTTT. Full variable domain (outside the CDR3, taken from reference TRBV5-6 and TRBJ1-6): DAGVTQSPTHLIKTRGQQVTLRCSPKSGHDTVSWYQQALGQGPQFIFQYYEEEERQRGNFPDRFSGHQFPNYSSELNVNALLLGDSALYLCASSLLRGGSPLHFGNGTRLTVT.

The CDR3 DNA is TGTGCCAGCAGCCCGGCGGGGGGTGCCGCTAACTATGGCTACACCTTC. Its protein product is CASSPAGGAANYGYTF. This rearrangement joins TRBV5-4 to TRBJ1-2; D perhaps matches TRBD1 (5 bases). V lost 4 bases, J lost 0 bases, and 16 bases lay in between. The V gene's germline CDR1 is SGHNT and CDR2 YYREEE (reference sequence). CDR3 length: 16 amino acids.

The genes are TRBV5-4 and TRBJ1-2, with D perhaps TRBD1 (5 bases). V lost 0 bases to trimming and J lost 6 bases, with 9 bases between them. The CDR3 contains 13 residues. Looked up from germline, CDR1 is SGHNT and CDR2 is YYREEE (reference sequence). The CDR3, as DNA: TGTGCCAGCAGCTTGGCGGGGGGGGATGGCTACACCTTC. It encodes CASSLAGGDGYTF.